The 8 T cell receptor beta chains below were found in one sample sequenced in a study of blood T cells in healthy people across ages. A second 7 to 11 cycle PCR used barcoded and J-beta primers. TCRdb re-analysed the 5' RACE reads in MiXCR, keeping a single row per CDR3 protein. The data show roughly 900,000 distinct CDR3 sequences, with approximately 49% seen just once and roughly 13% held by the top ten. The sequencing sample was made of blood. The source of these receptors is a man younger than 40 in good health.

The table lists this clonotype with many counts. An end of the junction does not agree with germline; a read error may underlie this. The V gene is TRBV7-8, the J gene TRBJ2-5; D remains ambiguous. Germline values: CDR1 SGHVS, CDR2 FQNEAQ. The CDR3 runs to 15 residues. The CDR3 nucleotides read TGTGCCAGCACCTTAGGTCGGGTGGGGCAAGAGACCCAGTACTTC. Translated: CASTLGRVGQETQYF.

This clonotype was detected only a few times. The chain uses TRBV5-6 and TRBJ2-7; TRBD1 aligns across 12 bases. Germline-derived CDR1 and CDR2 are SGHDT and YYEEEE. The J segment lost 7 bases and the V segment lost 2 bases, leaving 16 bases of the junction unmatched. The CDR3 has 18 amino acids. CDR3 bases: TGTGCCAGCAGCTTTCAATCTTCCGGGACAGGGGGCTCTCGGGAGCAGTACTTC. Protein sequence: CASSFQSSGTGGSREQYF.

V usage is TRBV6-6 and J usage is TRBJ2-7; 9 positions match TRBD1. The germline V gene encodes CDR1 MNHNY and CDR2 SVGAGI (reference sequence). This CDR3 spans 14 amino acids. Trimming cost V 6 bases and J 3 bases; bases outside gene matches: 6. The DNA of the CDR3 is TGTGCCAGCAGGGGGACAGGGATGTACTACGAGCAGTACTTC. It translates to CASRGTGMYYEQYF.

A word on this clonotype: With a much larger clone just one base away, this may be a read error. The gene calls are TRBV7-2 and TRBJ2-3; no clear D gene. Germline CDR1 SGHTA, CDR2 FQGNSA. The CDR3 totals 13 residues. Trimming shortened V by 5 bases and J by 7 bases, and 13 bases separated the two germline ends. CDR3 amino acids: CASSVEIANTQYF. DNA of the CDR3: TGTGCCAGCAGCGTAGAAATCGCGAATACGCAGTATTTT.

The genes are TRBV7-2 and TRBJ1-2; D remains unclear. CDR1 and CDR2 (germline): SGHTA, FQGNSA. V was pared by 5 bases and J by 1 base, with 11 bases between. There are 14 residues in the CDR3. The CDR3 sequence is CASSPAGVNYGYTF. CDR3 nucleotides: TGTGCCAGCAGCCCAGCTGGGGTTAACTATGGCTACACCTTC.

The gene calls are TRBV20-1 and TRBJ2-5; possibly TRBD2 for D (6 bases). The CDR3 contains 15 residues. With 0 bases removed from V and 2 bases from J, the gap between germline ends came to 13 bases. Germline assignment: CDR1 DFQATT and CDR2 SNEGSKA (reference sequence). The CDR3 DNA reads TGCAGTGCTAGAGATTGGGCGGGGTGGCAAGAGACCCAGTACTTC. It yields the protein CSARDWAGWQETQYF.

This clonotype was found a few times. This sequence joins TRBV12-3 or TRBV12-4 and TRBJ2-7; D is tentatively TRBD1 or TRBD2 (5 bases each). Trimming shortened V by 6 bases and J by 2 bases, and 14 bases separated the two germline ends. There are 14 residues in the CDR3. The CDR3 DNA reads as TGTGCCAGCAGCGCCCCTCGGGGCGCCTACGAGCAGTACTTC. Translated: CASSAPRGAYEQYF.

This clonotype was seen a few times. The chain has TRBV12-3 or TRBV12-4 and TRBJ1-5; D might be TRBD1 (5 bases). The ends were cut back, 4 bases at V and 6 bases at J, with 10 bases in the middle. This CDR3 spans 13 amino acids. The DNA for the CDR3 is TGTGCCAGCAGTTGGGGGTCCCCTCAGCCCCAGCATTTT. This encodes CASSWGSPQPQHF.